This T cell receptor (beta chain) was sequenced in a study of blood T cell repertoires in COVID-19. The overall study: In each case, the material was cDNA or gDNA derived from T cells, B-cell-depleted T cells, or PBMCs.

The assay was immunoSEQ multiplex PCR, and TCRdb's table has in-frame clones only and misses some. The profile shows about 190,000 clones, around 84% of them singletons. CDR3 length: 15 residues. The ends lost 5 bases at V and 4 bases at J; junction bases unmatched: 7. Per the germline V gene, CDR1 is SGHTA and CDR2 is FQGNSA. V is TRBV7-2 and J is TRBJ2-5; TRBD1 agrees at 10 bases. The source material was peripheral blood. The receptor's source is a man aged 25 to 40 with active or convalescent COVID-19. CDR3 sequence reads: CASSPRQGARETQYF. For the CDR3, the DNA is TGTGCCAGCAGCCCGAGACAGGGGGCTCGAGAGACCCAGTACTTC.